This TCR beta chain was documented in a study of PD-1 blockade in classical Hodgkin lymphoma. To note about this clone: Antigen: not known.

Measured with immunoSEQ multiplex PCR; TCRdb has only the in-frame clones, and not every one. The sample lists under 95,000 clones, about nine tenths seen once, with over 2% in the top ten. Study-level results: The CD4+ diversity rise by C4D1 was clearest in complete responders. Healthy donors were reported to have higher baseline TCR diversity than newly diagnosed patients.

All trial patients relapsed after autologous stem cell transplantation. CDR3 size: 14 residues. V gave up 3 bases and J gave up 1 base, with 7 bases separating them. The germline V gene encodes CDR1 SGHVS and CDR2 FNYEAQ. The input for sequencing was peripheral blood mononuclear cells (PBMCs), taken before the second cycle of nivolumab. The TCR originated in a human donor with classical Hodgkin lymphoma. This chain uses TRBV7-6 with TRBJ2-1, with a weak D call TRBD1 (6 bases). DNA for the CDR3: TGTGCCAGCAGCTTGCAGGGGTCCTACAATGAGCAGTTCTTC. This encodes CASSLQGSYNEQFF.